Below, 3 T cell receptor beta chains from the same sample are listed, as sequenced in a study of cytomegalovirus exposure and HLA in healthy donors. A multiplex PCR was run with 60 Vbeta primers and 13 Jbeta primers. The repertoire was sequenced with immunoSEQ multiplex PCR; TCRdb's copy has only in-frame clones and lacks some. This sample has 150,000 or so clones, with 65% to 85% found just once. The sample consisted of PBMCs. Every receptor here comes from a woman between 50 and 59 years old in good health and CMV-seropositive.

The chain links TRBV7-3 to TRBJ2-6; the D is unclear. The V gene lost 2 bases and the J gene lost 4 bases, with 9 bases spanning the gap. Germline-derived CDR1 and CDR2 are SGHTA and FQGTGA. The CDR3 is 15 residues long. CDR3 amino acids: CASSLGVLGANVLTF. For the CDR3, the DNA is TGTGCCAGCAGCTTAGGAGTGCTGGGGGCCAACGTCCTGACTTTC. The complete variable domain, with remaining parts taken from reference TRBV7-3 and TRBJ2-6, reads GAGVSQTPSNKVTEKGKYVELRCDPISGHTALYWYRQSLGQGPEFLIYFQGTGAADDSGLPNDRFFAVRPEGSVSTLKIQRTERGDSAVYLCASSLGVLGANVLTFGAGSRLTVL.

J is TRBJ1-5 and V is TRBV5-6; D gene uncertain. With 0 bases removed from V and 7 bases from J, the gap between germline ends came to 11 bases. The V gene's germline CDR1 is SGHDT and CDR2 YYEEEE. The CDR3 sequence is 14 residues long. The CDR3 nucleotides are TGTGCCAGCAGCTTGGGGAGGGTCGGACAGCCCCAGCATTTT. Amino acids: CASSLGRVGQPQHF.

The V and J genes are TRBV5-6 and TRBJ1-1; TRBD1 might be the D (5 bases). CDR3 size: 18 residues. The germline gives CDR1 SGHDT, CDR2 YYEEEE. Trimming pared 1 base from V and 0 bases from J, leaving 19 bases between. CDR3 region: CASSLLGRALWVNTEAFF. CDR3 sequence (DNA): TGTGCCAGCAGCTTGTTAGGCAGGGCGTTGTGGGTGAACACTGAAGCTTTCTTT.